These 9 T cell receptor beta chains share one sample of origin, sequenced in a study of cytomegalovirus exposure and HLA in healthy donors. This PCR relied on a set of 60 Vbeta primers and 13 Jbeta primers. The data were produced by immunoSEQ multiplex PCR, yet TCRdb's version contains in-frame clones alone and is incomplete. The sample contains about 180,000 clones, less than 90% of which appear only once. The sample was PBMCs. The origin of the receptors is a girl aged 5-17 years in good health and CMV-seropositive.

Concerning this clone: Just one base apart from a much larger clone, this may be a read error. CDR3: CASSLGGTYNEQFF. DNA for the CDR3: TGTGCCAGCAGCTTAGGCGGGACCTACAATGAGCAGTTCTTC. The chain is built from TRBV7-9 and TRBJ2-1, with D possibly being TRBD2 (6 bases). This CDR3 comprises 14 residues. Trimming took off 1 base at V and 2 bases at J, with 6 bases between the two ends. The germline CDR1 and CDR2 sequences are SEHNR and FQNEAQ (reference sequence). Combining the CDR3 with reference TRBV7-9 and TRBJ2-1 gives the whole variable domain DTGVSQNPRHKITKRGQNVTFRCDPISEHNRLYWYRQTLGQGPEFLTYFQNEAQLEKSRLLSDRFSAERPKGSFSTLEIQRTEQGDSAMYLCASSLGGTYNEQFFGPGTRLTVL.

This chain links TRBV29-1 with TRBJ2-7, with unresolved D. This CDR3 is built from 19 residues. CDR1 SQVTM and CDR2 ANQGSEA come from the germline V gene. The V gene lost 4 bases and the J gene lost 0 bases, with 28 bases spanning the gap. The CDR3 reads CSVVSEKITPLVFSYEQYF. Here the CDR3 DNA reads TGCAGCGTTGTTAGTGAGAAGATCACCCCCCTGGTTTTCTCCTACGAGCAGTACTTC.

The gene calls are TRBV30 and TRBJ2-3; D is uncertain. Germline V gene lookup returns CDR1 GTSNPN and CDR2 SVGIG (reference sequence). This CDR3 is 13 amino acids long. V was cut by 0 bases and J by 4 bases, with 8 bases left in between. The CDR3 bases are TGTGCCTGGAGTGTACTTAGCCCAGATACGCAGTATTTT. Protein: CAWSVLSPDTQYF. Using reference TRBV30 and TRBJ2-3 for the parts outside the CDR3, the full variable domain is SQTIHQWPATLVQPVGSPLSLECTVEGTSNPNLYWYRQAAGRGLQLLFYSVGIGQISSEVPQNLSASRPQDRQFILSSKKLLLSDSGFYLCAWSVLSPDTQYFGPGTRLTVL.

The chain uses TRBV6-5 and TRBJ2-3; 8 bases line up with TRBD2. V dropped 2 bases and J dropped 6; count of bases not matched to a gene: 7. The germline V gene has CDR1 MNHEY and CDR2 SVGAGI. The length of the CDR3 is 15 residues. CDR3 sequence reads: CASSYESGSWDTQYF. In nucleotides, the CDR3 is TGTGCCAGCAGTTACGAAAGCGGGAGCTGGGATACGCAGTATTTT.

The chain joins TRBV6-1 to TRBJ2-1; 8 nucleotides line up with TRBD2. J gave up 3 bases and V 8 bases, and 6 bases lay outside the gene matches. The CDR3 runs to 14 residues. Germline V gives CDR1 MNHNS, CDR2 SASEGT. In DNA form, the CDR3 reads TGTGCCAGCGACATAGCGGGATTCTACAATGAGCAGTTCTTC. Translating gives CASDIAGFYNEQFF.

The chain couples TRBV7-6 to TRBJ1-3; D may be TRBD1 (6 bases). V was cut by 5 bases and J by 4 bases, with 18 bases left in between. The germline V gene has CDR1 SGHVS and CDR2 FNYEAQ. CDR3 length: 16 amino acids. CDR3 sequence: CASSPFPGTSGNTIYF. DNA for the CDR3: TGTGCCAGCAGCCCTTTTCCCGGGACATCGGGAAACACCATATATTTT.

The genes are TRBV28 and TRBJ1-2; 7 positions match TRBD1. Germline assignment: CDR1 MDHEN and CDR2 SYDVKM. The ends lost 4 bases at V and 8 bases at J; junction bases unmatched: 10. There are 14 residues in the CDR3. The CDR3 protein is CASSSIWDSRGYTF. In DNA, the CDR3 is TGTGCCAGCAGTTCGATTTGGGACAGTCGCGGCTACACCTTC.

The J gene is TRBJ2-3, the V gene TRBV19; 7 bases fit TRBD1. The CDR3 runs 14 residues. J gave up 1 base and V 2 bases, and 0 bases lay outside the gene matches. CDR1 is LNHDA and CDR2 is SQIVND in the germline V gene (reference sequence). CDR3 nucleotide sequence: TGTGCCAGTAGTATAACAGGGGGCACAGATACGCAGTATTTT. Its translation: CASSITGGTDTQYF. The whole variable domain, remainder taken from reference TRBV19 and TRBJ2-3, is DGGITQSPKYLFRKEGQNVTLSCEQNLNHDAMYWYRQDPGQGLRLIYYSQIVNDFQKGDIAEGYSVSREKKESFPLTVTSAQKNPTAFYLCASSITGGTDTQYFGPGTRLTVL.

The chain couples TRBV5-1 to TRBJ2-5; 7 positions match TRBD1. Germline assignment: CDR1 SGHRS and CDR2 YFSETQ. The CDR3 contains 15 residues. Losses at the gene ends were 0 bases for V and 5 bases for J; bases not matched to a gene: 7. In DNA form, the CDR3 reads TGCGCCAGCAGCTTGGAAGGGGGCACGGGGGAGACCCAGTACTTC. It codes for CASSLEGGTGETQYF.